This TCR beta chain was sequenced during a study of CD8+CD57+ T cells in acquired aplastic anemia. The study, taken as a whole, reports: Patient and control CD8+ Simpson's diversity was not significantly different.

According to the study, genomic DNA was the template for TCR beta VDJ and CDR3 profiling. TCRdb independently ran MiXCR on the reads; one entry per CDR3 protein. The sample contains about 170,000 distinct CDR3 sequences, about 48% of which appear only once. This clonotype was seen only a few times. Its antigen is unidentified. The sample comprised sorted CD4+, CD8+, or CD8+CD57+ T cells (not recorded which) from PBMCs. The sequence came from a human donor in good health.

Here the CDR3 reads CASSQRQSMNTEAFF. The CDR3 DNA reads TGCGCCAGCAGCCAAAGACAGAGCATGAACACTGAAGCTTTCTTT. The chain has TRBV5-1 and TRBJ1-1; D may be TRBD1 (5 bases). V was pared by 4 bases and J by 0 bases, with 13 bases between. The length of the CDR3 is 15 residues. CDR1 is SGHRS, CDR2 YFSETQ, per germline. Full variable domain (outside the CDR3, taken from reference TRBV5-1 and TRBJ1-1): KAGVTQTPRYLIKTRGQQVTLSCSPISGHRSVSWYQQTPGQGLQFLFEYFSETQRNKGNFPGRFSGRQFSNSRSEMNVSTLELGDSALYLCASSQRQSMNTEAFFGQGTRLTVV.